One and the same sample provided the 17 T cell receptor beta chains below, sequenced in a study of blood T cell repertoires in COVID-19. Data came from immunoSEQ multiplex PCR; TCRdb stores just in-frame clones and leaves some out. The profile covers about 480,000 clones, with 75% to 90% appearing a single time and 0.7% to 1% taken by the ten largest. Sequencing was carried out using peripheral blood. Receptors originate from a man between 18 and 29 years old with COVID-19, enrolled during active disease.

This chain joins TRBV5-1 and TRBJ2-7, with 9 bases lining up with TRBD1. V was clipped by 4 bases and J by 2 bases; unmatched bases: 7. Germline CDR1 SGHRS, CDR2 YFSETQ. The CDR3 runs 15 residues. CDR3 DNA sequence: TGCGCCAGCAGCGGGGAAACAGGGGGCCCCTACGAGCAGTACTTC. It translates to CASSGETGGPYEQYF.

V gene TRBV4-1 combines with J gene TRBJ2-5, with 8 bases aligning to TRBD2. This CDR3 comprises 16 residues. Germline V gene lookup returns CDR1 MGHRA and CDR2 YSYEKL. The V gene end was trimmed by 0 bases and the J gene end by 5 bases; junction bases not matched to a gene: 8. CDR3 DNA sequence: TGCGCCAGCAGCCAAGATCCGGGAGGGCGGGTGGAGACCCAGTACTTC. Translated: CASSQDPGGRVETQYF.

CDR3: CASSGLGGYTDTQYF. CDR3 bases: TGTGCCAGTTCTGGCTTGGGGGGTTACACAGATACGCAGTATTTT. The chain joins TRBV19 to TRBJ2-3; possible D gene TRBD2, 6 bases. The V gene lost 8 bases and the J gene lost 2 bases, with 17 bases spanning the gap. Looked up from germline, CDR1 is LNHDA and CDR2 is SQIVND (reference sequence). This CDR3 spans 15 amino acids.

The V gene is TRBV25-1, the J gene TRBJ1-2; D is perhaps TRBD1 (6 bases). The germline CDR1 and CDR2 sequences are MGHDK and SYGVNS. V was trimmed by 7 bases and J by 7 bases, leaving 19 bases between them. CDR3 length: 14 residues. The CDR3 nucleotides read TGTGCCAGCACCTGGAGTGGGGGCGAAGCTGGCTACACCTTC. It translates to CASTWSGGEAGYTF.

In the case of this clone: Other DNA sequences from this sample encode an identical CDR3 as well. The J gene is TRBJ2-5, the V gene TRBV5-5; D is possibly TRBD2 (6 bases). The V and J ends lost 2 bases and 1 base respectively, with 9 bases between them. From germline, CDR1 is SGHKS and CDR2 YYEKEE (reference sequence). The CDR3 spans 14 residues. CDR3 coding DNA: TGTGCCAGCAGCTTCGGGGGTTTCCAAGAGACCCAGTACTTC. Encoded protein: CASSFGGFQETQYF.

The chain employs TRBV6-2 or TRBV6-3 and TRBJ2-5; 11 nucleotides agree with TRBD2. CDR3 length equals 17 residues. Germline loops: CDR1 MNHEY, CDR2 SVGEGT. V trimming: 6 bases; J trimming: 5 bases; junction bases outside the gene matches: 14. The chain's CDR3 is CASSFQFIAGGMETQYF. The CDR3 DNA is TGTGCCAGCAGCTTCCAATTTATAGCGGGGGGGATGGAGACCCAGTACTTC.

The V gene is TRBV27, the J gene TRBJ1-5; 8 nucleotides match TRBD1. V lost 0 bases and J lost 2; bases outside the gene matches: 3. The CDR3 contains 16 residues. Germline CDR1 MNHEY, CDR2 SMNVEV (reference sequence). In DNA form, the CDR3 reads TGTGCCAGCAGTTTATCGACAGGGGTTGGCAATCAGCCCCAGCATTTT. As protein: CASSLSTGVGNQPQHF.

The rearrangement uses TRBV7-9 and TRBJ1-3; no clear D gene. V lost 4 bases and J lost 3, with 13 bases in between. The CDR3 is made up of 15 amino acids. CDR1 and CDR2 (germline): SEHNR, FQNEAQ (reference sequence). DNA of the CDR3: TGTGCCAGCAGCTCCCTCGGGGATTATGGAAACACCATATATTTT. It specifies CASSSLGDYGNTIYF.

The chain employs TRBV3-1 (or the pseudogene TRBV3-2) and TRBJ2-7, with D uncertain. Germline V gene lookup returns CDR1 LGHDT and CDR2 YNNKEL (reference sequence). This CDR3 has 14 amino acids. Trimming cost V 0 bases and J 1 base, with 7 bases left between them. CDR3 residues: CASSQEIGSYEQYF. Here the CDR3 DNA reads TGTGCCAGCAGCCAAGAGATCGGTTCCTACGAGCAGTACTTC.

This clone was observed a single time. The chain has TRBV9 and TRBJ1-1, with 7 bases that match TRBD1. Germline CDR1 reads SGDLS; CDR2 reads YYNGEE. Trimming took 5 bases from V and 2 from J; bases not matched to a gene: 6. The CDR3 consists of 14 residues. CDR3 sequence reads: CASSRRGQNTEAFF. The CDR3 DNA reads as TGTGCCAGCAGTAGGAGGGGGCAAAACACTGAAGCTTTCTTT.

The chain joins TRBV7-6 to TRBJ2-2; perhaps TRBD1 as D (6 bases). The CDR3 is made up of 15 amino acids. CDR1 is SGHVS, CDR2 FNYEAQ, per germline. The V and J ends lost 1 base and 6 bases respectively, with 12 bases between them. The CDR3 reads CASSLDRTDSGELFF. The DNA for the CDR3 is TGTGCCAGCAGCTTAGATAGGACAGACTCCGGGGAGCTGTTTTTT. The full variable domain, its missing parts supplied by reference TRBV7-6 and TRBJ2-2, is GAGVSQSPRYKVTKRGQDVALRCDPISGHVSLYWYRQALGQGPEFLTYFNYEAQQDKSGLPNDRFSAERPEGSISTLTIQRTEQRDSAMYRCASSLDRTDSGELFFGEGSRLTVL.

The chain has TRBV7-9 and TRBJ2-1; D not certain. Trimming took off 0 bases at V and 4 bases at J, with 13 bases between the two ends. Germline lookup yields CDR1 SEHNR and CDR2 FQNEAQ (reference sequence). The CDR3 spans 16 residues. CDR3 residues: CASSLAGATFYNEQFF. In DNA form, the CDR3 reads TGTGCCAGCAGCTTAGCGGGCGCGACATTTTACAATGAGCAGTTCTTC. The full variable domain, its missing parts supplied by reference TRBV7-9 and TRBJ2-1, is DTGVSQNPRHKITKRGQNVTFRCDPISEHNRLYWYRQTLGQGPEFLTYFQNEAQLEKSRLLSDRFSAERPKGSFSTLEIQRTEQGDSAMYLCASSLAGATFYNEQFFGPGTRLTVL.

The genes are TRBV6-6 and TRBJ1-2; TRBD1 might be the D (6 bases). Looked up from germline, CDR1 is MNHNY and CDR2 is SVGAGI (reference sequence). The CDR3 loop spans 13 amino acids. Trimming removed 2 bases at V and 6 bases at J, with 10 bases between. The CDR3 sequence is CASSYGGAHGYTF. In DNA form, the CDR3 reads TGTGCCAGCAGTTACGGGGGGGCACATGGCTACACCTTC.

The CDR3 protein is CASGLGGLTTDTQYF. The CDR3 DNA follows: TGTGCTAGTGGTTTAGGTGGACTAACCACAGATACGCAGTATTTT. The V gene is TRBV12-5, the J gene TRBJ2-3; D possibly corresponds to TRBD2 (6 bases). V was shortened by 3 bases and J by 2 bases, with 12 bases between the two germline ends. The CDR3 runs 15 residues. The germline CDR1 and CDR2 sequences are LGHNT and FRNRAP.

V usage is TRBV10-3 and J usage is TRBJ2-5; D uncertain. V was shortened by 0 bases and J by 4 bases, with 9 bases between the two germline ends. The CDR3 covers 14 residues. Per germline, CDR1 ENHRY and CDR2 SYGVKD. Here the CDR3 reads CAISESGGGETQYF. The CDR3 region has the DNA TGTGCCATCAGTGAGTCCGGCGGCGGAGAGACCCAGTACTTC.

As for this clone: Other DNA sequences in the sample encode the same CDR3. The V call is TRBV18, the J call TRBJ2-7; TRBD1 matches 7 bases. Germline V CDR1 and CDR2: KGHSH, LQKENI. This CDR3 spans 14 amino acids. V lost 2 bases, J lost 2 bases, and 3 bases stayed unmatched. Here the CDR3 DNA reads TGTGCCAGCTCACCAACAGGGGACCCCTACGAGCAGTACTTC. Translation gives CASSPTGDPYEQYF.

DNA for the CDR3: TGCGCCAGCAGCCCCGGGACTAGCGCAAGCAATGAGCAGTTCTTC. It yields the protein CASSPGTSASNEQFF. This sequence joins TRBV5-1 and TRBJ2-1, with 10 nucleotides matching TRBD2. The CDR3 loop spans 15 amino acids. J lost 6 bases, V lost 4 bases, and 7 bases had no gene match. The germline V gene has CDR1 SGHRS and CDR2 YFSETQ.